The next 2 T cell receptor beta chains were all read from a single sample in a study of blood T cell repertoires in COVID-19. Libraries were prepared by immunoSEQ multiplex PCR; TCRdb keeps only in-frame clonotypes and omits some of them. Among approximately 180,000 clones listed, 70% to 90% were seen once. The sample comprised peripheral blood. The receptors derive from a man aged 60-69 years with acute or convalescent COVID-19.

This chain joins TRBV6-5 and TRBJ1-6, with 7 nucleotides matching TRBD1. The V segment lost 1 base and the J segment 8 bases; nucleotides outside the gene matches: 8. Germline assignment: CDR1 MNHEY and CDR2 SVGAGI. The CDR3 loop spans 16 amino acids. For the CDR3, the DNA is TGTGCCAGCAGTTACTTCGCCGACAGGGCCGATTCACCCCTCCACTTT. It encodes CASSYFADRADSPLHF.

The chain combines TRBV5-1 with TRBJ1-4, with 12 bases that match TRBD1. The CDR3 runs 15 residues. Germline-derived CDR1 and CDR2 are SGHRS and YFSETQ. The trim removed 4 bases at V and 8 bases at J, leaving 6 bases unmatched. The CDR3 nucleotides are TGCGCCAGCAGCCCTCCCGGGACAGGGGGCGAAAAACTGTTTTTT. Translated, it gives CASSPPGTGGEKLFF.